The present entry profiles one TCR beta chain with its context. These data belong to a study of T cell responses to AZD1222 COVID-19 vaccine. Measured with immunoSEQ multiplex PCR; TCRdb has only the in-frame clones, and not every one. The sample yields more than 150,000 clones, 90% to 95% seen once. V shed 2 bases, J shed 8 bases, and the junction held 0 bases outside the gene matches. The V gene's germline CDR1 is MNHEY and CDR2 SVGEGT. This CDR3 is built from 13 residues. The receptor was isolated from an adult in good health. The chain joins TRBV6-2 or TRBV6-3 to TRBJ2-3; 11 bases are shared with TRBD2. The starting material was peripheral blood, obtained on day 0 of AZD1222 vaccination. The CDR3: CASSYGLAGTQYF. The CDR3 DNA is TGTGCCAGCAGTTACGGACTAGCGGGTACGCAGTATTTT.